This T cell receptor beta chain is from a study of OX40 agonist ivuxolimab in advanced cancers. Study-level findings and limits: Some patients without response likewise showed low normalized clonal expansion. Some of the lowest clonal expansion was seen in partial responders at 0.1-3.0 mg/kg. Compared with CD4+, CD8+ T cells on average had more expanded clones. Not determined was the antigen specificity of the expanded peripheral T cells.

Concerning this clone itself: Its specificity is not known.

CDR1 and CDR2 from the germline V gene are MNHNY and SVGAGI (reference sequence). The CDR3 runs 16 residues. V was pared by 2 bases and J by 0 bases, with 13 bases between. Assay: immunoSEQ multiplex PCR; the TCRdb copy retains only in-frame clones and omits some. The repertoire holds 65,000 to 85,000 clones, with roughly nine tenths as singletons. The rearrangement joins TRBV6-6 to TRBJ1-2; D may be TRBD1 (5 bases). The receptor's source is an adult with an advanced solid tumor such as melanoma, head and neck, liver or kidney cancer. The sequenced sample was CD4+ or CD8+ T cells sorted from blood, obtained in a trial of the OX40 agonist ivuxolimab. This CDR3 is CASSYTGLIANYGYTF. DNA of the CDR3: TGTGCCAGCAGTTACACAGGACTGATAGCTAACTATGGCTACACCTTC.